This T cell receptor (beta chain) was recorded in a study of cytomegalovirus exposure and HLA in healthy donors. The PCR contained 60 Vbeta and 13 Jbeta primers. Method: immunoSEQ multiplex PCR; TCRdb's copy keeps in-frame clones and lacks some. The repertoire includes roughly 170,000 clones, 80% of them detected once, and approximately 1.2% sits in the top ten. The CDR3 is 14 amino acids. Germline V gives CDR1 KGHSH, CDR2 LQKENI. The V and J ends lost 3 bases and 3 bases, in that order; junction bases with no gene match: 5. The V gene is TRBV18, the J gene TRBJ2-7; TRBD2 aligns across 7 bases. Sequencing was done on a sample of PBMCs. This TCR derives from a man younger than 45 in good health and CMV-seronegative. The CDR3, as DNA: TGTGCCAGCTCACCTATGGGAGGGAACTACGAGCAGTACTTC. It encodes CASSPMGGNYEQYF.